This T cell receptor beta chain stems from a study of CD8+ T cells in alopecia areata. The V gene end was trimmed by 1 base and the J gene end by 6 bases; junction bases not matched to a gene: 5. This CDR3 has 15 residues. CDR1 is SGHRS and CDR2 is YFSETQ in the germline V gene. It was from alopecia areata patients that lesional scalp punch biopsies and peripheral blood were collected. Extracted RNA was reverse transcribed, and the resulting cDNA served as sequencing template. Assay used: immunoSEQ multiplex PCR; TCRdb lists only in-frame clones, some missing. This sample has 200,000 to 250,000 clones, with about 53% found just once.

This specimen was CD4+ T cells sorted from blood, taken at week 0. This receptor was obtained from a human donor with alopecia areata. This sequence joins TRBV5-1 and TRBJ2-1; 9 nucleotides agree with TRBD1. CDR3 residues: CASSLTGQGGNEQFF. CDR3 sequence (DNA): TGCGCCAGCAGCTTGACGGGACAGGGTGGCAATGAGCAGTTCTTC.